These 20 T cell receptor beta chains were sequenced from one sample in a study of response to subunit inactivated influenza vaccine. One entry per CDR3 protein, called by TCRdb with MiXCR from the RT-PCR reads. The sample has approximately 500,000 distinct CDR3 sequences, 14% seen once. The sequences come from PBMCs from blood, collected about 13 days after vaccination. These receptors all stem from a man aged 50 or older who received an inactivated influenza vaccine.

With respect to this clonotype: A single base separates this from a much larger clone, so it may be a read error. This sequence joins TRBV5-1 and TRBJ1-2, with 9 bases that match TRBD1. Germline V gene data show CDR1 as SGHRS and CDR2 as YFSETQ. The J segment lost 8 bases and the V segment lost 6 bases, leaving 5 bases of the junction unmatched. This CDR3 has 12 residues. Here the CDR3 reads CASNAGQGGYTF. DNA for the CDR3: TGCGCCAGCAATGCGGGACAGGGCGGCTACACCTTC.

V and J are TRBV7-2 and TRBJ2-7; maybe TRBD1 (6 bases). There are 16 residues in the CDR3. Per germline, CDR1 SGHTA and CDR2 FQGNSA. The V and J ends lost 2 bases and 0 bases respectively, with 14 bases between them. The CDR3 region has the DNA TGTGCCAGCAGCTTAACTGGGACAACACTCTCCTACGAGCAGTACTTC. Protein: CASSLTGTTLSYEQYF.

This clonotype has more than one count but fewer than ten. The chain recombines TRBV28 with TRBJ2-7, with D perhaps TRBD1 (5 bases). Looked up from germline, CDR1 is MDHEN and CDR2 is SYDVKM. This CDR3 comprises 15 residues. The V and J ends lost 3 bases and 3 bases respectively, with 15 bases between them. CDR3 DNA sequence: TGTGCCAGCAGTTTCGGCCCGATTAGGGGCTACGAGCAGTACTTC. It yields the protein CASSFGPIRGYEQYF.

CDR3 nucleotide sequence: TGTGCCAGCAGCTTAGGGGGGCCAGGCTATGGCTACACCTTC. It specifies CASSLGGPGYGYTF. V is TRBV11-2 and J is TRBJ1-2; perhaps TRBD1 as D (6 bases). V lost 1 base to trimming and J lost 4 bases, with 10 bases between them. Germline-derived CDR1 and CDR2 are SGHAT and FQNNGV. There are 14 residues in the CDR3.

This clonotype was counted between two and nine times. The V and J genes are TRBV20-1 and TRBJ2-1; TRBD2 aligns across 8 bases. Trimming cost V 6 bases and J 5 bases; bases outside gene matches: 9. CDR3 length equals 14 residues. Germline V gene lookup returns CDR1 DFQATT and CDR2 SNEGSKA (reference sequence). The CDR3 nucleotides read TGCAGTGCCTTGGGACTAGTGACCCACAATGAGCAGTTCTTC. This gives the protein CSALGLVTHNEQFF.

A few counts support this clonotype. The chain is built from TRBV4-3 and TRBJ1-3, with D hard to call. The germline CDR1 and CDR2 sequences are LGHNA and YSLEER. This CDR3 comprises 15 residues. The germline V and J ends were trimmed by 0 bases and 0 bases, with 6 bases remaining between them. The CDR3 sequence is CASSQENSSGNTIYF. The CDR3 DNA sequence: TGCGCCAGCAGCCAAGAGAACAGCTCTGGAAACACCATATATTTT.

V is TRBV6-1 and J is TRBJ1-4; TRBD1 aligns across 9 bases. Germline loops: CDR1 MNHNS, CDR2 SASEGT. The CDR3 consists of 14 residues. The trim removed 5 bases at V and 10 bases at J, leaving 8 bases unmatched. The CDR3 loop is CASSQPGTGSKLFF. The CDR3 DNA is TGTGCCAGCAGTCAACCCGGGACAGGGTCAAAACTGTTTTTT.

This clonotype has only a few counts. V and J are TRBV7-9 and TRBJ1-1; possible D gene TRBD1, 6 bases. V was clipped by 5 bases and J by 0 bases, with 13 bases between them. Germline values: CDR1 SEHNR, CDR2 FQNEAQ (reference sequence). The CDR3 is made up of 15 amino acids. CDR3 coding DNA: TGTGCCAGCAGCCTAAAACGACAGGTGAACACTGAAGCTTTCTTT. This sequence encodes CASSLKRQVNTEAFF.

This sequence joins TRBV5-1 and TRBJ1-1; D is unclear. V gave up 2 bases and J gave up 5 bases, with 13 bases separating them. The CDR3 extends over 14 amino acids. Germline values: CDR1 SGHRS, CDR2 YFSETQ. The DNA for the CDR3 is TGCGCCAGCAGCTTAACACCGGTCCGAACTGAAGCTTTCTTT. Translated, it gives CASSLTPVRTEAFF.

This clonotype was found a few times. CDR3 sequence (DNA): TGTGCCTGGACTCGGGCGCAGAGCACAGATACGCAGTATTTT. This translates into CAWTRAQSTDTQYF. V and J are TRBV30 and TRBJ2-3; D is unresolved. Between the trimmed V and J ends, which lost 4 bases and 0 bases, there was a span of 11 bases. The CDR3 contains 14 residues. Germline assignment: CDR1 GTSNPN and CDR2 SVGIG (reference sequence).

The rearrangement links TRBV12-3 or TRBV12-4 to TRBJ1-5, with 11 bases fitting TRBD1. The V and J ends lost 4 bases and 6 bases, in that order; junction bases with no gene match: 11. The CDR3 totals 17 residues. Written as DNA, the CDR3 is TGTGCCAGCAGTTGGTCGGGAGGACAGGGGGCATCTCAGCCCCAGCATTTT. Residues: CASSWSGGQGASQPQHF.

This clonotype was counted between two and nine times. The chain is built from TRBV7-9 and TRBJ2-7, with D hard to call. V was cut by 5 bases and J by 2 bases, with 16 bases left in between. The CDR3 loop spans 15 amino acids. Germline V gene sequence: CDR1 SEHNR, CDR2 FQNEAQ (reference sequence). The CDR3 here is CASSTTVPIAYEQYF. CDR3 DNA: TGTGCCAGCAGCACGACCGTGCCCATTGCCTACGAGCAGTACTTC.

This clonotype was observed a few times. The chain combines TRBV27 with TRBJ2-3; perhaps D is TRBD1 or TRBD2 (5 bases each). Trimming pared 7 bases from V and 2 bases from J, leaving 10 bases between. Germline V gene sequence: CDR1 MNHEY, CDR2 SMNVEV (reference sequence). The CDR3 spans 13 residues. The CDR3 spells CASKRGYTDTQYF. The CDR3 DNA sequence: TGTGCCAGCAAGAGGGGTTACACAGATACGCAGTATTTT.

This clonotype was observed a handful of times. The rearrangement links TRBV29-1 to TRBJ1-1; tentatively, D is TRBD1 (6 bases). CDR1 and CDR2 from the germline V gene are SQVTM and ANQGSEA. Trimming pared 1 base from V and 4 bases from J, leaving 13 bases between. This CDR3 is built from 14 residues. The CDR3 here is CSVEVGAGGTEAFF. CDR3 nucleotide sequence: TGCAGCGTTGAAGTGGGGGCTGGAGGCACTGAAGCTTTCTTT.

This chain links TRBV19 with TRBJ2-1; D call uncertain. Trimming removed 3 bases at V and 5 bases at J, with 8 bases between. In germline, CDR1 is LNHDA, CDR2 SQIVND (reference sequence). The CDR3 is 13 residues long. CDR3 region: CASSIVRHNEQFF. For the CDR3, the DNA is TGTGCCAGTAGTATCGTTAGACACAATGAGCAGTTCTTC.

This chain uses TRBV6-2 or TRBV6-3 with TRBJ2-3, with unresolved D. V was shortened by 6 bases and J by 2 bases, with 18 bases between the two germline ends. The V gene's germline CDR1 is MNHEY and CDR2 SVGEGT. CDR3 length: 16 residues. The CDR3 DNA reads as TGTGCCAGCAGGCAATCTGGCGGTTACCCCACAGATACGCAGTATTTT. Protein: CASRQSGGYPTDTQYF.

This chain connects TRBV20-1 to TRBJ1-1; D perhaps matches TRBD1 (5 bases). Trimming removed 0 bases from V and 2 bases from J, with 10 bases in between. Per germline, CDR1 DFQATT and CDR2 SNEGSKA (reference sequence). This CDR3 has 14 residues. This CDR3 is CSARDWGENTEAFF. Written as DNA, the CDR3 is TGCAGTGCTAGAGATTGGGGGGAAAACACTGAAGCTTTCTTT.

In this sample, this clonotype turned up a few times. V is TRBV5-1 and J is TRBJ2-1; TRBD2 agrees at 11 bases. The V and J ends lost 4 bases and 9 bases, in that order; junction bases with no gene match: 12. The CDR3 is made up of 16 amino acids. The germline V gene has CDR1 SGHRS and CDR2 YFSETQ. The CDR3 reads CASSPGSTSGTLEQFF. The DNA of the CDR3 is TGCGCCAGCAGCCCGGGATCGACTAGCGGGACCCTTGAGCAGTTCTTC.

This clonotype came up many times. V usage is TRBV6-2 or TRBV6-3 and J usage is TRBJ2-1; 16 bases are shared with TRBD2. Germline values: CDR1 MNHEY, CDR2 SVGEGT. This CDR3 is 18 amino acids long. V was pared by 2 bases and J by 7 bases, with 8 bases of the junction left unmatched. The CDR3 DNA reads TGTGCCAGCAGTTACCCAGGGACTAGCGGGGGGGTGAGAAATGAGCAGTTCTTC. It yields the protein CASSYPGTSGGVRNEQFF.

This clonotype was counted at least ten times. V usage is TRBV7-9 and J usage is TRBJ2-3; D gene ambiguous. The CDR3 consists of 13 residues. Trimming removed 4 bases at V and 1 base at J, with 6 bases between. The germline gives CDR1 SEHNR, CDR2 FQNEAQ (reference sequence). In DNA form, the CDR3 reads TGTGCCAGCAGCTCAAGCCGCACAGATACGCAGTATTTT. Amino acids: CASSSSRTDTQYF.